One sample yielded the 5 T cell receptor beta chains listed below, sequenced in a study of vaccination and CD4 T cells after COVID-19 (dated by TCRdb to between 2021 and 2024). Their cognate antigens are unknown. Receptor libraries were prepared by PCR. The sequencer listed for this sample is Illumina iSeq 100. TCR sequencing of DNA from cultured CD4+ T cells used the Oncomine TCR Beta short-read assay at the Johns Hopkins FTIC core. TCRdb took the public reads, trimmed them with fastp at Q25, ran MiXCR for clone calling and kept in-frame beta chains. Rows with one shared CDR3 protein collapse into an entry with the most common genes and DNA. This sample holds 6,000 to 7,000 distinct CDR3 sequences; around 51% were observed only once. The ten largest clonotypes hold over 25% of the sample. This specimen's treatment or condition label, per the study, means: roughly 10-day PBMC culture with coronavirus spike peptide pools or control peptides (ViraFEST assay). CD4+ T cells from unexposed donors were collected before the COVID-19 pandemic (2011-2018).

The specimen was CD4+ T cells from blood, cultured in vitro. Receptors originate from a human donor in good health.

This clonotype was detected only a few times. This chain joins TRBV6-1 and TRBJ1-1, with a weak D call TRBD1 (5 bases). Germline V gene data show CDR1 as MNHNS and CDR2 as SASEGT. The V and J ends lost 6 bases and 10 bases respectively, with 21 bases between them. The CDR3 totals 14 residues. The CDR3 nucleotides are TGTGCCAGCAGCCGGGACCCTACTTTTAATGGAGCTTTCTTT. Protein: CASSRDPTFNGAFF.

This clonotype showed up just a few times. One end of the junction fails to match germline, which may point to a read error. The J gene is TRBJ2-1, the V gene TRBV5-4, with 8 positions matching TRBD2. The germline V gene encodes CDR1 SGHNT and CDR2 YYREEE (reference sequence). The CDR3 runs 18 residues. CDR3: CASRLVAGRFDPGNEQFF. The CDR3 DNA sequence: TGTGCCAGCAGGTTGGTAGCGGGAAGATTCGACCCTGGGAATGAGCAGTTCTTC.

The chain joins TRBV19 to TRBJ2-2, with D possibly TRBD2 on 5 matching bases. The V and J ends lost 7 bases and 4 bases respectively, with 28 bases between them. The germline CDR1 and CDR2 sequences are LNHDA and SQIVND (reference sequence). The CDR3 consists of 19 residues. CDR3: CASTHEPGSALTSTGELFF. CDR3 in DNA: TGTGCCAGTACTCACGAGCCGGGGAGCGCGTTGACGAGCACCGGGGAGCTGTTTTTT.

CDR3 coding DNA: TGTGCCAGCAGACCCGGGACAGGTTGGACCGGGGAGCTGTTTTTT. Protein: CASRPGTGWTGELFF. This rearrangement joins TRBV28 to TRBJ2-2; 8 positions agree with TRBD1. The germline V gene encodes CDR1 MDHEN and CDR2 SYDVKM. This CDR3 is built from 15 residues. With V trimmed by 6 bases and J by 5 bases, 8 bases remained unmatched.

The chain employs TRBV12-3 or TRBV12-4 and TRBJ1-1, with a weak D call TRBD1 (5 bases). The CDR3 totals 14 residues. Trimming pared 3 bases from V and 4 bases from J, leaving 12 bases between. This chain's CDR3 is CASSLVTAGTEAFF. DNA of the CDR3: TGTGCCAGCAGTTTGGTGACAGCAGGCACTGAAGCTTTCTTT.